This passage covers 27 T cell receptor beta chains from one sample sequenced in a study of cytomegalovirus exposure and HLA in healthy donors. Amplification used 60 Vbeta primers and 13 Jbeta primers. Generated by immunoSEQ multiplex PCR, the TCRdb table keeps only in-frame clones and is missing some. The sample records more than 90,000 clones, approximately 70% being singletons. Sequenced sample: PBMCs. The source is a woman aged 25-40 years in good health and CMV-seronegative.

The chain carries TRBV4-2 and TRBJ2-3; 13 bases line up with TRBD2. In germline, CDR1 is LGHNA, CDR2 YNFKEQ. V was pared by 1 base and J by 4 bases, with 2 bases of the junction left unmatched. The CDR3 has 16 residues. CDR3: CASSQGLAGGPDTQYF. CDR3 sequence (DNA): TGTGCCAGCAGCCAAGGACTAGCGGGAGGACCAGATACGCAGTATTTT.

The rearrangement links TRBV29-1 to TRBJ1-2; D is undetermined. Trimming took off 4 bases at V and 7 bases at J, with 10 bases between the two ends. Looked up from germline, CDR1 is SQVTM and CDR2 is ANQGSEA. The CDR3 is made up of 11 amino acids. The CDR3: CSVVVAVGYTF. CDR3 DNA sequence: TGCAGCGTTGTAGTGGCGGTTGGCTACACCTTC.

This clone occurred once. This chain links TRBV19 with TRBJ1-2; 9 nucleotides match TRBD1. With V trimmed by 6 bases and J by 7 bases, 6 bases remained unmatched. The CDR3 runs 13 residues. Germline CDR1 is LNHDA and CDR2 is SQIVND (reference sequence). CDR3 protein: CASSPGQGSGYTF. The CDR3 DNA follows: TGTGCCAGTAGCCCGGGACAGGGTAGTGGCTACACCTTC.

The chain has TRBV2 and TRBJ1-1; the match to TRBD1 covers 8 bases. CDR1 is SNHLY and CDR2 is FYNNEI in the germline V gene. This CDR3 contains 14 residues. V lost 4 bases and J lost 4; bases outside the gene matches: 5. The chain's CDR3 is CASSGGTGITEAFF. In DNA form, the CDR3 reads TGTGCCAGCAGTGGGGGGACAGGAATCACTGAAGCTTTCTTT.

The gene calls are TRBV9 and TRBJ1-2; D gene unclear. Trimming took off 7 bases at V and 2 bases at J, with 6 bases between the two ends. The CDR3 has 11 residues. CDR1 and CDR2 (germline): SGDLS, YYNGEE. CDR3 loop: CASSRNYGYTF. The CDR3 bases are TGTGCCAGCTCGAGGAACTATGGCTACACCTTC. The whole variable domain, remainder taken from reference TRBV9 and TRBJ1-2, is DSGVTQTPKHLITATGQRVTLRCSPRSGDLSVYWYQQSLDQGLQFLIQYYNGEERAKGNILERFSAQQFPDLHSELNLSSLELGDSALYFCASSRNYGYTFGSGTRLTVV.

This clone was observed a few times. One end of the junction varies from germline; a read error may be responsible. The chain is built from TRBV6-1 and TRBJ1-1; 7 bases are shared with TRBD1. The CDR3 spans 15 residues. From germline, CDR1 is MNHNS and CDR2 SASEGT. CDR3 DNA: TGTGCCAGCAGGGAAGACAGGGTTCTGAACACTGAAGCTTTCTTT. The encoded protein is CASREDRVLNTEAFF.

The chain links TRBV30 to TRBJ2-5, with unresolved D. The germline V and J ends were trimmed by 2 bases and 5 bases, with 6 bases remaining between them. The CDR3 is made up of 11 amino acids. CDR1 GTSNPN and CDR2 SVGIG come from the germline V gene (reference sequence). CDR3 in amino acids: CAWSYKETQYF. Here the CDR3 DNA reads TGTGCCTGGAGTTACAAGGAGACCCAGTACTTC.

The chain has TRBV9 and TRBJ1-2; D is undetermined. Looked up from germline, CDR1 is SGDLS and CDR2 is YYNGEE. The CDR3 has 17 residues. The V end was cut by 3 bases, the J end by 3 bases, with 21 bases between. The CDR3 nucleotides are TGTGCCAGCAGCGCGGGAGGAGGGCCCCCGCAAGACTATGGCTACACCTTC. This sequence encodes CASSAGGGPPQDYGYTF. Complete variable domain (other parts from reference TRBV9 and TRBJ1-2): DSGVTQTPKHLITATGQRVTLRCSPRSGDLSVYWYQQSLDQGLQFLIQYYNGEERAKGNILERFSAQQFPDLHSELNLSSLELGDSALYFCASSAGGGPPQDYGYTFGSGTRLTVV.

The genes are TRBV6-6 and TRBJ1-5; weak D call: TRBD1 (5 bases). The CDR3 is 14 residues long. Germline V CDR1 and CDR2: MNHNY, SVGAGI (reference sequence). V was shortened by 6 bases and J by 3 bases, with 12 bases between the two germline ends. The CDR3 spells CASSSDTNNQPQHF. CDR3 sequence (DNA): TGTGCCAGCAGCTCGGACACGAACAATCAGCCCCAGCATTTT.

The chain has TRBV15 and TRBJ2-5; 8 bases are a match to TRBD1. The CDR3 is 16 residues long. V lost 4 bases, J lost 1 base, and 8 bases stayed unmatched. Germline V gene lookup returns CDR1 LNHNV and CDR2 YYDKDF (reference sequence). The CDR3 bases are TGTGCCACCAGCATAGGGGGGACAGGTCTCCAAGAGACCCAGTACTTC. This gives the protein CATSIGGTGLQETQYF.

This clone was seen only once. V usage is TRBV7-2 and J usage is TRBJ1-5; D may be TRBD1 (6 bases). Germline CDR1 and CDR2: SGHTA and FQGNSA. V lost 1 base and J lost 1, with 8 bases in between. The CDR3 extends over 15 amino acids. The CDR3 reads CASSLVGQSNQPQHF. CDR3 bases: TGTGCCAGCAGCTTAGTCGGACAGAGCAATCAGCCCCAGCATTTT. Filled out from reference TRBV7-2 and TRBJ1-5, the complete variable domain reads GAGVSQSPSNKVTEKGKDVELRCDPISGHTALYWYRQSLGQGLEFLIYFQGNSAPDKSGLPSDRFSAERTGGSVSTLTIQRTQQEDSAVYLCASSLVGQSNQPQHFGDGTRLSIL.

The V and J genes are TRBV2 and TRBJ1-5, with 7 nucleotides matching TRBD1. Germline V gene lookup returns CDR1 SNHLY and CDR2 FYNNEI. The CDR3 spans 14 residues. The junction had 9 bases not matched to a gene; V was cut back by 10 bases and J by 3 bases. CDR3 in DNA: TGTGCCACCTCGACAGGGTTATCCAATCAGCCCCAGCATTTT. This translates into CATSTGLSNQPQHF.

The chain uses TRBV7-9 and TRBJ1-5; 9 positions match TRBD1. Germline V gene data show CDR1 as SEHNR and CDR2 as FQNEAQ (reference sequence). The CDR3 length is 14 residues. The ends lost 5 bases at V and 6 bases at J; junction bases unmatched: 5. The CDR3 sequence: CASSVTGGLQPQHF. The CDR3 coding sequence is TGTGCCAGCAGCGTAACAGGGGGCCTTCAGCCCCAGCATTTT. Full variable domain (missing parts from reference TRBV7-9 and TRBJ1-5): DTGVSQNPRHKITKRGQNVTFRCDPISEHNRLYWYRQTLGQGPEFLTYFQNEAQLEKSRLLSDRFSAERPKGSFSTLEIQRTEQGDSAMYLCASSVTGGLQPQHFGDGTRLSIL.

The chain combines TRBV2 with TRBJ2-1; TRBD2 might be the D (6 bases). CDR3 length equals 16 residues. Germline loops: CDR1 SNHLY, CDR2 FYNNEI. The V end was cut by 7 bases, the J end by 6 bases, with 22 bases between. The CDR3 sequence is CASKRSVARGGNEQFF. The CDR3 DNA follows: TGTGCCAGCAAAAGGTCGGTAGCCCGGGGAGGCAATGAGCAGTTCTTC.

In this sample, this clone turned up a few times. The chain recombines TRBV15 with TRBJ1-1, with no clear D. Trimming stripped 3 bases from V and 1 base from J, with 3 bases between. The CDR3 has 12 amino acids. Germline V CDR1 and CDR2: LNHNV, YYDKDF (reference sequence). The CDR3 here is CATSRRNTEAFF. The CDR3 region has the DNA TGTGCCACCAGCAGGCGGAACACTGAAGCTTTCTTT.

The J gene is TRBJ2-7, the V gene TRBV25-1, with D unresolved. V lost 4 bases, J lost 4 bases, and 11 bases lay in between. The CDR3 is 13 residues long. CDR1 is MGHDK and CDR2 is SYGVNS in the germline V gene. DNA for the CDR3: TGTGCCAGCAGTGCACATGATTCTTACGAGCAGTACTTC. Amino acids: CASSAHDSYEQYF.

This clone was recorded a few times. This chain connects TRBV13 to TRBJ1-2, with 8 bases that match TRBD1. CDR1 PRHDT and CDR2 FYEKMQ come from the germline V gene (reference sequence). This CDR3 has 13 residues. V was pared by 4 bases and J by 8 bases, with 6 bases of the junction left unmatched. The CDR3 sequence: CASSSQGAGGYTF. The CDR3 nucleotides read TGTGCCAGCAGCTCGCAGGGGGCTGGAGGCTACACCTTC.

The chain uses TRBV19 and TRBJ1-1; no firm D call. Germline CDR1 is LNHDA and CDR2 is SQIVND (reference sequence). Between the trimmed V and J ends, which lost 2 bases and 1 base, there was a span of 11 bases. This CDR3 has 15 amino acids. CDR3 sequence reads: CASSILVFSNTEAFF. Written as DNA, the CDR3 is TGTGCCAGTAGTATATTAGTGTTCTCGAACACTGAAGCTTTCTTT. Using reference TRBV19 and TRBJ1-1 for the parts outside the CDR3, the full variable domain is DGGITQSPKYLFRKEGQNVTLSCEQNLNHDAMYWYRQDPGQGLRLIYYSQIVNDFQKGDIAEGYSVSREKKESFPLTVTSAQKNPTAFYLCASSILVFSNTEAFFGQGTRLTVV.

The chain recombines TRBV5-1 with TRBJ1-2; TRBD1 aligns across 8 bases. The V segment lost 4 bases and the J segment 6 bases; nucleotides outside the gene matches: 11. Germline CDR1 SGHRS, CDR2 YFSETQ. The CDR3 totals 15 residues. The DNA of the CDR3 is TGCGCCAGCAGCGTATGGACAGGGAGGAGCGATGGCTACACCTTC. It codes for CASSVWTGRSDGYTF. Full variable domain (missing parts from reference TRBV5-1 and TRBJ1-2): KAGVTQTPRYLIKTRGQQVTLSCSPISGHRSVSWYQQTPGQGLQFLFEYFSETQRNKGNFPGRFSGRQFSNSRSEMNVSTLELGDSALYLCASSVWTGRSDGYTFGSGTRLTVV.

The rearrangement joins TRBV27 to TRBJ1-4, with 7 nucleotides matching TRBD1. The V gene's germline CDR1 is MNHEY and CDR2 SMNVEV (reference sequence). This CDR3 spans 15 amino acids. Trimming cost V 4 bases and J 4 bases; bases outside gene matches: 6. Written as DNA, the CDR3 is TGTGCCAGCAGTTCCGTGACAGGGTTTAATGAAAAACTGTTTTTT. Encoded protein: CASSSVTGFNEKLFF.

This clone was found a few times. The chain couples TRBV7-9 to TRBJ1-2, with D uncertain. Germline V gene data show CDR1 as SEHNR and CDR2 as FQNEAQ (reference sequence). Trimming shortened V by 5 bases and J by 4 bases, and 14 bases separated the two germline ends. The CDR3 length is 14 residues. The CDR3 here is CASSQSGVGYGYTF. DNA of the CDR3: TGTGCCAGCAGCCAGTCGGGAGTTGGCTATGGCTACACCTTC.

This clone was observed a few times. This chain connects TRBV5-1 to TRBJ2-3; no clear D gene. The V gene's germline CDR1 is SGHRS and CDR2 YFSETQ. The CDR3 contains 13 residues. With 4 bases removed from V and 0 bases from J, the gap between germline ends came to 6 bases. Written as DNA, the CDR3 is TGCGCCAGCAGCGAACAAAGCACAGATACGCAGTATTTT. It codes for CASSEQSTDTQYF.

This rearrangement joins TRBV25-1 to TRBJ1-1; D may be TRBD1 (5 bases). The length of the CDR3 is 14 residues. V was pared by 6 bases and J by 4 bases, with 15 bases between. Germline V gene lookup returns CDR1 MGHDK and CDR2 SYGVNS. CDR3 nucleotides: TGTGCCAGCAGCCATATTCAAGGGGCCACTGAAGCTTTCTTT. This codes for CASSHIQGATEAFF.

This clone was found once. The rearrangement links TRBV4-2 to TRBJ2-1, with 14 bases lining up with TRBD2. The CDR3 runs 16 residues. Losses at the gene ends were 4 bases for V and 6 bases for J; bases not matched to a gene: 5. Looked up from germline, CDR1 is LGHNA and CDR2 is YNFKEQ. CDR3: CASSRQTSGGANEQFF. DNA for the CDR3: TGTGCCAGCAGCCGCCAGACTAGCGGGGGGGCCAATGAGCAGTTCTTC.

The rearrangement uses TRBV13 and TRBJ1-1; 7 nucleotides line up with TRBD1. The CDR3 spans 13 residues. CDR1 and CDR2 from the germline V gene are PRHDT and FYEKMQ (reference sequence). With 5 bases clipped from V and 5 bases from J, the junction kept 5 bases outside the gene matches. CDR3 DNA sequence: TGTGCCAGCAGCGGGGACAGTGGAACTGAAGCTTTCTTT. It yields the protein CASSGDSGTEAFF. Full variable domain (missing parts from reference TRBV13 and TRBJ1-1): AAGVIQSPRHLIKEKRETATLKCYPIPRHDTVYWYQQGPGQDPQFLISFYEKMQSDKGSIPDRFSAQQFSDYHSELNMSSLELGDSALYFCASSGDSGTEAFFGQGTRLTVV.

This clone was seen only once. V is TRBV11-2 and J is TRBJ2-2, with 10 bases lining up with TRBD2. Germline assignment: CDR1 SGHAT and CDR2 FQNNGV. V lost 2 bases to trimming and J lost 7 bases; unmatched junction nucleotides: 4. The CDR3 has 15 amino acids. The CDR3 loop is CASSLRQREGGELFF. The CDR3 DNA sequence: TGTGCCAGCAGCTTACGCCAGCGGGAGGGCGGGGAGCTGTTTTTT.

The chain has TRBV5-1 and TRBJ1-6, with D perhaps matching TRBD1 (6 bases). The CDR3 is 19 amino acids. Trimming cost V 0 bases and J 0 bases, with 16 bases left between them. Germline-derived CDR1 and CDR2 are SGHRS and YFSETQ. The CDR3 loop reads CASSLGQGRSSSYNSPLHF. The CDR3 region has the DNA TGCGCCAGCAGCTTGGGGCAGGGGAGATCGAGCTCCTATAATTCACCCCTCCACTTT.